The entry that follows covers one TCR beta chain sequence. In the authors' methods: Estimation of nucleated cell counts was performed using reference gene primer amplification. Produced via immunoSEQ multiplex PCR; TCRdb's table is partial and in-frame only. The V and J calls and clone size come from that table; D and trimming were worked out from the DNA. The sample lists roughly 200,000 clones, 75% to 90% seen once, with about 7% in the top ten. The CDR3 totals 16 residues. CDR1 and CDR2 from the germline V gene are KGHSH and LQKENI. V lost 1 base, J lost 3 bases, and 16 bases lay in between. Recruited during active infection, patients (from Seattle) were subsequently followed longitudinally. The source of the sample is a study of blood T cell repertoires in COVID-19. About the research overall: Whether acute or convalescent, the COVID-19 samples came from the United States, Italy and Spain. Sources were T cells, B-cell-depleted T cells, or PBMCs; the material itself was cDNA or gDNA.

The source of this sequence is a woman aged 40 to 50 with COVID-19, enrolled during active disease. Input material: peripheral blood. The V call is TRBV18, the J call TRBJ2-7, with a tentative D call TRBD1 (6 bases). The CDR3 DNA reads TGTGCCAGCTCACCACAAGCCGACAGGTCCGACTACGAGCAGTACTTC. It encodes CASSPQADRSDYEQYF.